This T cell receptor beta chain was sequenced in a study of T-cell reconstitution after alpha-beta-depleted transplantation in children. Germline lookup yields CDR1 SGHAT and CDR2 FQDESV (reference sequence). Germline trimming cut 4 bases from V and 4 bases from J; bases unmatched to any gene: 12. The CDR3 consists of 18 residues. Construction of the TCRbeta library involved unique molecular identifiers. TCRdb reprocessed the PCR reads with MiXCR, giving one entry per CDR3 protein. The data hold under 750,000 distinct CDR3 sequences, with more than 20% observed a single time. Study conclusions and caveats: Some patients owed their high day-60 TCRbeta diversity to surviving recipient T cells and thymic progenitors.

Concerning this clonotype: What it binds is not known.

V is TRBV11-1 and J is TRBJ2-1, with 11 bases identical to TRBD2. The sequencing used PBMCs, mostly from graft donor cells, collected 360 days after TCRalphabeta/CD19-depleted stem cell transplant. This receptor was taken from a boy less than two years old who had a stem cell transplant for acute myeloid leukemia, so the T cells may come from the graft donor. In DNA form, the CDR3 reads TGTGCCAGCAGCTGGGTTCCCTTAGCGGGGGGGCAGTACAATGAGCAGTTCTTC. Translated: CASSWVPLAGGQYNEQFF.